This passage covers 3 T cell receptor beta chains from one sample sequenced in a study of response to subunit inactivated influenza vaccine. TCRdb ran MiXCR on the RT-PCR reads and lists one entry per CDR3 protein. This sample has 500,000 to 600,000 distinct CDR3 sequences, with around 8% found just once. The sequencing here drew on PBMCs from blood, taken around 25 months after vaccination. The receptors derive from a man aged 50 to 75 who received an inactivated influenza vaccine.

The rearrangement joins TRBV10-2 to TRBJ2-7; tentative D call: TRBD2 (7 bases). This CDR3 comprises 14 residues. V lost 4 bases to trimming and J lost 3 bases, with 13 bases between them. From germline, CDR1 is WSHSY and CDR2 SAAADI. The CDR3 spells CASSGGGSLYEQYF. DNA of the CDR3: TGCGCCAGCAGTGGCGGGGGCTCCCTCTACGAGCAGTACTTC.

V usage is TRBV6-1 and J usage is TRBJ1-3; D is ambiguous. The CDR3 is 15 residues long. The V and J ends lost 6 bases and 0 bases respectively, with 12 bases between them. CDR1 is MNHNS, CDR2 SASEGT, per germline. CDR3 sequence reads: CASSPDGDSGNTIYF. The CDR3 DNA follows: TGTGCCAGCAGCCCGGACGGAGACTCTGGAAACACCATATATTTT.

The J gene is TRBJ2-6, the V gene TRBV11-1; TRBD1 is a possible D gene (5 bases). V gave up 4 bases and J gave up 1 base, with 17 bases separating them. CDR1 SGHAT and CDR2 FQDESV come from the germline V gene (reference sequence). The CDR3 length is 18 residues. Written as DNA, the CDR3 is TGTGCCAGCAGCTATCCCTGGGGCAGGGATTCTGGGGCCAACGTCCTGACTTTC. Translation gives CASSYPWGRDSGANVLTF.